Listed here are 5 T cell receptor beta chains from one sample, sequenced in a study of human thymus T cells. Profiled with immunoSEQ multiplex PCR; TCRdb holds only in-frame clones, not every one. The profile shows tens of thousands of clones, roughly 94% of them singletons. Sequenced material: blood. The origin of the receptors is a boy less than two years old with a congenital heart defect but otherwise immunologically healthy.

The rearrangement uses TRBV6-1 and TRBJ1-6; D gene ambiguous. V lost 2 bases to trimming and J lost 0 bases, with 11 bases between them. This CDR3 has 17 amino acids. CDR1 and CDR2 (germline): MNHNS, SASEGT. In nucleotides, the CDR3 is TGTGCCAGCAGTGAAAGCCTCACGAGCTCCTATAATTCACCCCTCCACTTT. Encoded protein: CASSESLTSSYNSPLHF.

This clone has a single count. The V call is TRBV5-4, the J call TRBJ2-5, with 11 positions matching TRBD2. From germline, CDR1 is SGHNT and CDR2 YYREEE (reference sequence). There are 14 residues in the CDR3. V lost 4 bases to trimming and J lost 4 bases; unmatched junction nucleotides: 3. In nucleotides, the CDR3 is TGTGCCAGCAGCCCGGGGACTAGCGGAGAGACCCAGTACTTC. Encoded protein: CASSPGTSGETQYF.

Here the CDR3 reads CASSLSRDTEAFF. The CDR3 region has the DNA TGTGCCAGCAGTTTATCCAGGGACACTGAAGCTTTCTTT. The chain carries TRBV27 and TRBJ1-1; tentative D call: TRBD1 (5 bases). With 0 bases removed from V and 3 bases from J, the gap between germline ends came to 5 bases. The CDR3 extends over 13 amino acids. Germline CDR1 MNHEY, CDR2 SMNVEV (reference sequence).

The chain employs TRBV4-1 and TRBJ1-1; 9 bases are a match to TRBD1. Germline values: CDR1 MGHRA, CDR2 YSYEKL. This CDR3 contains 14 residues. Losses at the gene ends were 2 bases for V and 4 bases for J; bases not matched to a gene: 2. The CDR3 is CASSQLDRGTEAFF. CDR3 DNA sequence: TGCGCCAGCAGCCAATTGGACAGGGGCACTGAAGCTTTCTTT.

This rearrangement joins TRBV10-1 to TRBJ1-6; D unresolved. This CDR3 contains 15 residues. V was cut by 6 bases and J by 11 bases, with 20 bases left in between. Germline-derived CDR1 and CDR2 are WNHNN and SYGVQD (reference sequence). The CDR3 DNA sequence: TGCGCCAGCAGAAGCGCCCTGGGCGTTAGGGCACCCCTCCACTTT. Protein product: CASRSALGVRAPLHF.